This entry concerns a single T cell receptor beta chain. What it binds is not known. This sample is part of a study of T cell responses to AZD1222 COVID-19 vaccine. Second-dose recipients at about 4 or about 12 weeks were treated as one pooled group. Study observations and caveats: AZD1222 recipients seropositive at baseline numbered only 6 or 7. Epitopes outside B.1.351 and B.1.1.7 mutated regions reportedly drew nearly half of spike TCRs. Donors were mostly white British, more females; clonal diversity possibly underestimated.

The method was immunoSEQ multiplex PCR; TCRdb's version includes in-frame clones alone and lacks a portion of them. Here the sample spans around 190,000 clones, roughly 88% being singletons. V lost 5 bases, J lost 7 bases, and 9 bases stayed unmatched. Germline V gene sequence: CDR1 SQVTM, CDR2 ANQGSEA. CDR3 size: 14 residues. The specimen comprised peripheral blood, sampled 28 days after the second AZD1222 dose. This sequence joins TRBV29-1 and TRBJ1-5, with TRBD1 matching 9 bases. This TCR was sampled from an adult who received the AZD1222 COVID-19 vaccine. The CDR3 region is CSVSTGTGSQPQHF. The CDR3 DNA is TGCAGCGTTTCCACCGGGACAGGGAGCCAGCCCCAGCATTTT.